The text below deals with one T cell receptor (beta chain). Its specificity is unknown. This entry comes from a study of cytomegalovirus exposure and HLA in healthy donors. The PCR contained 60 Vbeta and 13 Jbeta primers. Using immunoSEQ multiplex PCR, the repertoire was profiled, and TCRdb retains in-frame clones only, with some absent. The repertoire holds 170,000 or so clones, with 80% as singletons. Notes on the study in general: A later analysis linked around 15,000 TCR beta sequences to HLA alleles at 0.05 false discovery rate. A cluster of highly shared sequence variants was likely a sequencing artifact. From TCR beta sequences, most subjects' HLA-A and HLA-B alleles were reportedly predicted accurately. For most TCR beta V segments, an earlier analysis put the productive rate at about 87% or about 30% of the time.

This sequence was found in a man aged 30 to 45 in good health and CMV-seropositive. Sequencing used PBMCs.

The DNA of the CDR3 is TGTGCCAGCAGCTTACTAGACAGGGCAAACGGTCCTTACTTC. This encodes CASSLLDRANGPYF. The J gene is TRBJ2-5, the V gene TRBV11-3, with TRBD1 matching over 7 bases. Losses at the gene ends were 2 bases for V and 14 bases for J; bases not matched to a gene: 14. This CDR3 has 14 residues. Per germline, CDR1 SGHNT and CDR2 YENEEA.